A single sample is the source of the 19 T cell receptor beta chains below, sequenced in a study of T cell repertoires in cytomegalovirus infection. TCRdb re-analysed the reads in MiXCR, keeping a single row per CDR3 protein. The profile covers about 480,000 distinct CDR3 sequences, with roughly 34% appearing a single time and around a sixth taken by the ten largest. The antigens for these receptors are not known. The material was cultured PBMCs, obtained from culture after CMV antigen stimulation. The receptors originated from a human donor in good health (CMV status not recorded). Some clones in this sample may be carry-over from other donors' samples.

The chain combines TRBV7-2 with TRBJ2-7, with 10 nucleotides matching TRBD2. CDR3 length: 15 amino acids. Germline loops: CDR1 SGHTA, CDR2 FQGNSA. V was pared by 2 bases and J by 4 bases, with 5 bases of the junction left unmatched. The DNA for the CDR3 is TGTGCCAGCAGCTTACTAGCGGGAGTATCTTACGAGCAGTACTTC. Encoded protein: CASSLLAGVSYEQYF. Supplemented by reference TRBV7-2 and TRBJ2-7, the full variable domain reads GAGVSQSPSNKVTEKGKDVELRCDPISGHTALYWYRQSLGQGLEFLIYFQGNSAPDKSGLPSDRFSAERTGGSVSTLTIQRTQQEDSAVYLCASSLLAGVSYEQYFGPGTRLTVT.

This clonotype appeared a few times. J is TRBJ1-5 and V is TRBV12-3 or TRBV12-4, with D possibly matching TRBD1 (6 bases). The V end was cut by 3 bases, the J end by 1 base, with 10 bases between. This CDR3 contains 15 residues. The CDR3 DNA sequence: TGTGCCAGCAGTTTTATTACAGGGAGCAATCAGCCCCAGCATTTT. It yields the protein CASSFITGSNQPQHF.

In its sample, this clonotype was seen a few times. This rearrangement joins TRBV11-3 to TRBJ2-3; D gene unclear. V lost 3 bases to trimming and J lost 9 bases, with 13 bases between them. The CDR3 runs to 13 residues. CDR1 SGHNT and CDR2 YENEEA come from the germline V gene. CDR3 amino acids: CASSLPLMATQYF. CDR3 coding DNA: TGTGCCAGCAGCTTGCCCCTGATGGCCACGCAGTATTTT.

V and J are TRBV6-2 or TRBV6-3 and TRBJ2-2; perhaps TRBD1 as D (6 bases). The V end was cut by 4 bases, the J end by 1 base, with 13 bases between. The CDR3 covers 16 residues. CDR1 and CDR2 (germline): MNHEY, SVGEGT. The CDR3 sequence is CASSSISGQNTGELFF. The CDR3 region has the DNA TGTGCCAGCAGTTCAATTTCGGGACAGAACACCGGGGAGCTGTTTTTT.

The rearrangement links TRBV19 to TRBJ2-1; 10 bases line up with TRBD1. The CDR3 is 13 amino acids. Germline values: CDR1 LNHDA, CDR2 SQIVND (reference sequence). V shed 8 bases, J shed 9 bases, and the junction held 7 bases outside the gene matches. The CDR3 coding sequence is TGTGCCAGTGCACCCTGGACAGGGGGTGAGCAGTTCTTC. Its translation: CASAPWTGGEQFF.

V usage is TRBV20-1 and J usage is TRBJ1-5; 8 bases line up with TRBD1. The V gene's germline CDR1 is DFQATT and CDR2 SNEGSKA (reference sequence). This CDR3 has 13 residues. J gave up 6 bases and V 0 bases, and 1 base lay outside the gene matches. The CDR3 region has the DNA TGCAGTGCTAGAGAGGACAGGGCTCAGCCCCAGCATTTT. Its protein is CSAREDRAQPQHF.

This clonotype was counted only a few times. CDR3 residues: CATSREPGLVLYV. CDR3 DNA: TGTGCCACCAGCAGAGAACCGGGACTAGTGTTATACGTC. V gene TRBV15 combines with J gene TRBJ2-7, with 8 bases matching TRBD2. CDR1 LNHNV and CDR2 YYDKDF come from the germline V gene (reference sequence). The junction had 8 bases not matched to a gene; V was cut back by 0 bases and J by 13 bases. This CDR3 spans 13 amino acids.

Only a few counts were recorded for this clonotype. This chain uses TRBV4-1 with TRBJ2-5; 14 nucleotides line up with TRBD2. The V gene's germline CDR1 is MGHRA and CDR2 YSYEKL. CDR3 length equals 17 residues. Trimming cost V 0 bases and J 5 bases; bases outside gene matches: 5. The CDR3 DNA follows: TGCGCCAGCAGCCAAGAGGGGACTAGCGGGAGCGGGGAGACCCAGTACTTC. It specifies CASSQEGTSGSGETQYF.

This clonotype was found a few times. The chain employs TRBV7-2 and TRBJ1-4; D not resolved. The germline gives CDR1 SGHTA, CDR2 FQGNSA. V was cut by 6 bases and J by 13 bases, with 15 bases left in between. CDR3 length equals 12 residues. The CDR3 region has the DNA TGTGCCAGCAGGGCCGTAGGCGGAGGACTGTTTTTT. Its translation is CASRAVGGGLFF.

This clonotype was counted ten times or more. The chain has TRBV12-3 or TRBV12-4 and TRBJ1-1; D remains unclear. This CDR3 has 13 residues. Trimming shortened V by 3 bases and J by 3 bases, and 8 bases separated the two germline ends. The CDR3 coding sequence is TGTGCCAGCAGTTTGAGACCCTACACTGAAGCTTTCTTT. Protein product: CASSLRPYTEAFF.

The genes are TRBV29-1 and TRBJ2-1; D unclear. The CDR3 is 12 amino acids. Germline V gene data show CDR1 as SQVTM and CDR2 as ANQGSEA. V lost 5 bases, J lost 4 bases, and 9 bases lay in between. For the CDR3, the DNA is TGCAGCGTTCCCGTGGGTTACAATGAGCAGTTCTTC. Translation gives CSVPVGYNEQFF.

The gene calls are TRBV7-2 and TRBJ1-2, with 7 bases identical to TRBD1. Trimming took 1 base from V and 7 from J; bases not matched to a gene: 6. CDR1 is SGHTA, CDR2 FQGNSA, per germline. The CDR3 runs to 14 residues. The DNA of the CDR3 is TGTGCCAGCAGCTTAGGAAGACAGGGTTTTGGCTACACCTTC. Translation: CASSLGRQGFGYTF. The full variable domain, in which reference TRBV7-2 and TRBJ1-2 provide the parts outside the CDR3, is GAGVSQSPSNKVTEKGKDVELRCDPISGHTALYWYRQSLGQGLEFLIYFQGNSAPDKSGLPSDRFSAERTGGSVSTLTIQRTQQEDSAVYLCASSLGRQGFGYTFGSGTRLTVV.

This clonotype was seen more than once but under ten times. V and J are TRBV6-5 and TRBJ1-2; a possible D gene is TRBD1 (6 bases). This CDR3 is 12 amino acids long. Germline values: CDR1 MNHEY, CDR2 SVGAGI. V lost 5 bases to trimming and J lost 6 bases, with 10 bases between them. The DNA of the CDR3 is TGTGCCAGCAGTCTTCAGGGGAATGGCTACACCTTC. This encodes CASSLQGNGYTF.

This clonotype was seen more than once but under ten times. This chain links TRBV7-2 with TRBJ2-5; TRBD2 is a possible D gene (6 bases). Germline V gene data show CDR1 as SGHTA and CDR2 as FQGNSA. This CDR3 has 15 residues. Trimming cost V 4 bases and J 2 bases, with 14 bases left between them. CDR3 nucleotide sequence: TGTGCCAGCAGCTCAAAAACTAGCAGGCAAGAGACCCAGTACTTC. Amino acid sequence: CASSSKTSRQETQYF. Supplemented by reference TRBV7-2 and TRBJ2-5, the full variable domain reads GAGVSQSPSNKVTEKGKDVELRCDPISGHTALYWYRQSLGQGLEFLIYFQGNSAPDKSGLPSDRFSAERTGGSVSTLTIQRTQQEDSAVYLCASSSKTSRQETQYFGPGTRLLVL.

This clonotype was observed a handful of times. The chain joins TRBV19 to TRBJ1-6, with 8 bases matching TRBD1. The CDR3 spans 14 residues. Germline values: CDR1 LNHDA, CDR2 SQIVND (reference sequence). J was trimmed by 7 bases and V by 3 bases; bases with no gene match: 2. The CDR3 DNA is TGTGCCAGTAGTATTCAGGGGGCGAATTCACCCCTCCACTTT. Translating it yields CASSIQGANSPLHF.

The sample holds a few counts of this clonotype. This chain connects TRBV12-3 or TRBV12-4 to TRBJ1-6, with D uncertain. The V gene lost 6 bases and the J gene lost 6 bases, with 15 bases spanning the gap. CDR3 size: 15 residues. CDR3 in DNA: TGTGCCAGCAGAGGACCCGGGAGGGCTAATTCACCCCTCCACTTT. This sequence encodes CASRGPGRANSPLHF.

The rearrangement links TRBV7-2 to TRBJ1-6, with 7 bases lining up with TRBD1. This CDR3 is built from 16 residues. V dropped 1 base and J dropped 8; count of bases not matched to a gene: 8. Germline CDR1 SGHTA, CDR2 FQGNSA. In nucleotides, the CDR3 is TGTGCCAGCAGCTTAGGGCTCAGACAGGGTTATTCACCCCTCCACTTT. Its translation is CASSLGLRQGYSPLHF. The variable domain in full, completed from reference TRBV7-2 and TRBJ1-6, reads GAGVSQSPSNKVTEKGKDVELRCDPISGHTALYWYRQSLGQGLEFLIYFQGNSAPDKSGLPSDRFSAERTGGSVSTLTIQRTQQEDSAVYLCASSLGLRQGYSPLHFGNGTRLTVT.

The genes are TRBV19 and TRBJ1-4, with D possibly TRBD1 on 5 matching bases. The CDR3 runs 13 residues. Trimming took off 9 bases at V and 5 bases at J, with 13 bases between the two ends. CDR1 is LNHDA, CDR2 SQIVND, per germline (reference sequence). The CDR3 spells CASSRAGNEKLFF. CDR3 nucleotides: TGTGCCAGCTCCAGGGCGGGAAATGAAAAACTGTTTTTT.

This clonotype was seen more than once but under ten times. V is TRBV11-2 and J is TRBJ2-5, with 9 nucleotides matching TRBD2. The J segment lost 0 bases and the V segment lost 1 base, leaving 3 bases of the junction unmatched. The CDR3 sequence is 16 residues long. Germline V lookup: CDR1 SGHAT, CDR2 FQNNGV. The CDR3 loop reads CASSLVGLAYQETQYF. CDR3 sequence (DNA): TGTGCCAGCAGCTTAGTAGGACTAGCGTACCAAGAGACCCAGTACTTC. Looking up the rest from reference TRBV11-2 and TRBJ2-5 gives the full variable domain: EAGVAQSPRYKIIEKRQSVAFWCNPISGHATLYWYQQILGQGPKLLIQFQNNGVVDDSQLPKDRFSAERLKGVDSTLKIQPAKLEDSAVYLCASSLVGLAYQETQYFGPGTRLLVL.